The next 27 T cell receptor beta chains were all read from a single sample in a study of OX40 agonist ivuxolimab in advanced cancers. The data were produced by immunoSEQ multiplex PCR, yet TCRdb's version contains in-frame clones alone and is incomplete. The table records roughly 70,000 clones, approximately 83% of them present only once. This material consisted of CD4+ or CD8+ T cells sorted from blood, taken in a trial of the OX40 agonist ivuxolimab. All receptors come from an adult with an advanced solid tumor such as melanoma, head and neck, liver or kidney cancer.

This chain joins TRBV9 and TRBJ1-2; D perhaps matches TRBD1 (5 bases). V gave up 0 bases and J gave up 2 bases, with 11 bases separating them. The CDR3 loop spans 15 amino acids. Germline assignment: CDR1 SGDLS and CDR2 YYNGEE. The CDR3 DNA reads TGTGCCAGCAGCGTAGGGGGGGTAGACAACTATGGCTACACCTTC. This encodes CASSVGGVDNYGYTF.

CDR3 bases: TGTGCCAGCAGTTTGCTAGCGGAGAACTCTGGGGCCAACGTCCTGACTTTC. Amino acid sequence: CASSLLAENSGANVLTF. This rearrangement joins TRBV27 to TRBJ2-6; 7 positions agree with TRBD2. This CDR3 contains 17 residues. CDR1 is MNHEY, CDR2 SMNVEV, per germline (reference sequence). Trimming removed 3 bases from V and 0 bases from J; junction bases left unmatched: 5.

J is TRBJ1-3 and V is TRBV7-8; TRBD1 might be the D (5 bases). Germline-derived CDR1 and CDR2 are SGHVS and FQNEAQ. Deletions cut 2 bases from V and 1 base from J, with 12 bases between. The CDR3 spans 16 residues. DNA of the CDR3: TGTGCCAGCAGCTTAACGTCAGGGAGTTCTGGAAACACCATATATTTT. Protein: CASSLTSGSSGNTIYF.

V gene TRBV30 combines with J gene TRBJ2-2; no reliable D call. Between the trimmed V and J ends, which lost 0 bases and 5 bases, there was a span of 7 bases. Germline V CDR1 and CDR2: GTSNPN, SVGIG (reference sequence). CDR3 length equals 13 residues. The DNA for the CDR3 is TGTGCCTGGAGTGTGACCAGGACCGGGGAGCTGTTTTTT. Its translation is CAWSVTRTGELFF.

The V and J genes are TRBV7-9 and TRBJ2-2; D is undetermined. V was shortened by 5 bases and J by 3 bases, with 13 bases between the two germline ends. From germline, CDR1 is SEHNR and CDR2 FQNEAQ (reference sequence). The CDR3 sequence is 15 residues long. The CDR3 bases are TGTGCCAGCAGCGAGGATCGGTTGTACACCGGGGAGCTGTTTTTT. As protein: CASSEDRLYTGELFF.

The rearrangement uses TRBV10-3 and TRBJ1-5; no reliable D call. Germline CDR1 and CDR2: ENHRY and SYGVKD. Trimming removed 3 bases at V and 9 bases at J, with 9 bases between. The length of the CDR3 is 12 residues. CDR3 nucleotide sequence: TGTGCCATCAGTGATCCGCAATTGCCCCAGCATTTT. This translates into CAISDPQLPQHF.

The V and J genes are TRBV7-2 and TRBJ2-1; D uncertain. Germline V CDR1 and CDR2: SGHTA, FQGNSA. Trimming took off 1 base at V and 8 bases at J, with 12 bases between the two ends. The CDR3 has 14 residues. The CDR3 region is CASSLVGLGDEQFF. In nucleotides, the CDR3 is TGTGCCAGCAGCTTAGTAGGGCTCGGTGATGAGCAGTTCTTC.

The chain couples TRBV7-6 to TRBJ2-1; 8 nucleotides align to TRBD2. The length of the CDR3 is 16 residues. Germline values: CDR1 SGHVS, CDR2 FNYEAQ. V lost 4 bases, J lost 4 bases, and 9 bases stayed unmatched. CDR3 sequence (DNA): TGTGCCAGCAGCTCTTCCCGGACTAGCCGATACAATGAGCAGTTCTTC. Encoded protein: CASSSSRTSRYNEQFF. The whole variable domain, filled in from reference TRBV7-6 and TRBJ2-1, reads GAGVSQSPRYKVTKRGQDVALRCDPISGHVSLYWYRQALGQGPEFLTYFNYEAQQDKSGLPNDRFSAERPEGSISTLTIQRTEQRDSAMYRCASSSSRTSRYNEQFFGPGTRLTVL.

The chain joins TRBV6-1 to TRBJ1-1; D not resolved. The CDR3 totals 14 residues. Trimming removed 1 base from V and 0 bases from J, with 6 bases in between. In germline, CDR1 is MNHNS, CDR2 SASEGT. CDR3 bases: TGTGCCAGCAGTGAAGGGGCACTGAACACTGAAGCTTTCTTT. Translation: CASSEGALNTEAFF.

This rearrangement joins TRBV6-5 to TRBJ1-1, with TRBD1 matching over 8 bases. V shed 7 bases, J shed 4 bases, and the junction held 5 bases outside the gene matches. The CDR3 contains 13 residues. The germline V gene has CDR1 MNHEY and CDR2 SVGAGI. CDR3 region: CASNQGAGTEAFF. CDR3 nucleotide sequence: TGTGCCAGCAATCAGGGGGCCGGCACTGAAGCTTTCTTT.

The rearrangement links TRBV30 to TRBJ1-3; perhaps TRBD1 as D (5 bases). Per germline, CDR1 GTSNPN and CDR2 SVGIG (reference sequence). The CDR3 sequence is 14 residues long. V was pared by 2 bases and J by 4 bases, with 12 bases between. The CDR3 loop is CAWSTGTAGNTIYF. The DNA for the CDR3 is TGTGCCTGGAGTACCGGGACGGCGGGAAACACCATATATTTT. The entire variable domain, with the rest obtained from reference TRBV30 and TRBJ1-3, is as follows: SQTIHQWPATLVQPVGSPLSLECTVEGTSNPNLYWYRQAAGRGLQLLFYSVGIGQISSEVPQNLSASRPQDRQFILSSKKLLLSDSGFYLCAWSTGTAGNTIYFGEGSWLTVV.

In nucleotides, the CDR3 is TGTGCCAGCAGCCTCGCTTCCACGACTCCCTCCTACGAGCAGTACTTC. Residues: CASSLASTTPSYEQYF. V usage is TRBV7-6 and J usage is TRBJ2-7; the D is unclear. CDR3 size: 16 residues. V was clipped by 5 bases and J by 0 bases, with 17 bases between them. Germline values: CDR1 SGHVS, CDR2 FNYEAQ.

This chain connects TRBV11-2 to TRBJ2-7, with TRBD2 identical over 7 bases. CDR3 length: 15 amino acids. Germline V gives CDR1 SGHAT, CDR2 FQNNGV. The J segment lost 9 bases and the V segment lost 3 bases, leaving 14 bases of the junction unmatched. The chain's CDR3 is CASSLSSGGTTPQYF. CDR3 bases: TGTGCCAGCAGCTTGTCCTCGGGAGGCACTACGCCGCAGTACTTC.

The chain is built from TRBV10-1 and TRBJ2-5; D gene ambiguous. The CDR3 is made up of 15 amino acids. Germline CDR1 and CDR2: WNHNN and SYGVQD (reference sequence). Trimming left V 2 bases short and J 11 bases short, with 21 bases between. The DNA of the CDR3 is TGCGCCAGCAGTGAGAAGGGCCCTCCCTACAAAGAGCAGTACTTC. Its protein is CASSEKGPPYKEQYF.

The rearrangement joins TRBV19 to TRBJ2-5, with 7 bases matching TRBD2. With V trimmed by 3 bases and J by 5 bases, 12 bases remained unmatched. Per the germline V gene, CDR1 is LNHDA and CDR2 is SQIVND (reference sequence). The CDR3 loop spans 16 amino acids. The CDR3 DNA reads TGTGCCAGTAGTATCCCGGGGGGAGCGGGGATCGAGACCCAGTACTTC. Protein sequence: CASSIPGGAGIETQYF.

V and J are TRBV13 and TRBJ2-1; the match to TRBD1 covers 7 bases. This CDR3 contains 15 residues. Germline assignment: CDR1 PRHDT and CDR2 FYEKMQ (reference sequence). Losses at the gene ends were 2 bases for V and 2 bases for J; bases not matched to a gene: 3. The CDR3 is CASSLRQGAYNEQFF. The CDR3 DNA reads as TGTGCCAGCAGCTTAAGGCAGGGGGCCTACAATGAGCAGTTCTTC.

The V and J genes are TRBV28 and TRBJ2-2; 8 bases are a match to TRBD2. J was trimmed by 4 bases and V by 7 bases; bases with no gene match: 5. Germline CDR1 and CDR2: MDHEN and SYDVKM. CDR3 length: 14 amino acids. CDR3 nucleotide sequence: TGTGCCAGCAAACGGGAGGGCCCCACCGGGGAGCTGTTTTTT. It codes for CASKREGPTGELFF.

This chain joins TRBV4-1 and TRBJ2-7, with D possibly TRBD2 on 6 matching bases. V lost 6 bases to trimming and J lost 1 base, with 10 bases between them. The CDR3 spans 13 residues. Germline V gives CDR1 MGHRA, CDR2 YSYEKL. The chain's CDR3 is CASSLGLSYEQYF. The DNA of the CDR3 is TGCGCCAGCAGTCTGGGACTTTCCTACGAGCAGTACTTC.

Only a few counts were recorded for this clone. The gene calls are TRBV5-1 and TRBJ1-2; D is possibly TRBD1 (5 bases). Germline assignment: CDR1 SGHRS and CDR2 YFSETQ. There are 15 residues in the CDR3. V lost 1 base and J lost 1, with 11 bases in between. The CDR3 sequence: CASSLIRDDNYGYTF. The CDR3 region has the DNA TGCGCCAGCAGCTTGATCAGGGACGATAACTATGGCTACACCTTC. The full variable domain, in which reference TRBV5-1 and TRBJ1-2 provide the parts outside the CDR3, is KAGVTQTPRYLIKTRGQQVTLSCSPISGHRSVSWYQQTPGQGLQFLFEYFSETQRNKGNFPGRFSGRQFSNSRSEMNVSTLELGDSALYLCASSLIRDDNYGYTFGSGTRLTVV.

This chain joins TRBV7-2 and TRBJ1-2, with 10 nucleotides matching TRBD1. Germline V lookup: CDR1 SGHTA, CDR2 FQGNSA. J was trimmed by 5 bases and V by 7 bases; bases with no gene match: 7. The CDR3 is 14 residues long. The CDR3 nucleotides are TGTGCCAGCACCGAGGGACAGGGGTTTTATGGCTACACCTTC. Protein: CASTEGQGFYGYTF.

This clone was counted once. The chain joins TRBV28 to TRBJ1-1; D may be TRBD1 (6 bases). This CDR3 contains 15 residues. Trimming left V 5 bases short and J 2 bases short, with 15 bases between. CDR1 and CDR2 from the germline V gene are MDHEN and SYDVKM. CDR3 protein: CASSPPPGANTEAFF. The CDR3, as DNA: TGTGCCAGCAGTCCCCCCCCGGGGGCCAACACTGAAGCTTTCTTT.

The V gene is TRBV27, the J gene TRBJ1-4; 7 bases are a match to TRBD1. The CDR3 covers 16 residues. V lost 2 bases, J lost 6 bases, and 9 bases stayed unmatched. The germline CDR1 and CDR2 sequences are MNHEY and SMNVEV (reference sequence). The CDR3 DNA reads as TGTGCCAGCAGTTTAACCGACAGGGTGGCATATGAAAAACTGTTTTTT. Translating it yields CASSLTDRVAYEKLFF.

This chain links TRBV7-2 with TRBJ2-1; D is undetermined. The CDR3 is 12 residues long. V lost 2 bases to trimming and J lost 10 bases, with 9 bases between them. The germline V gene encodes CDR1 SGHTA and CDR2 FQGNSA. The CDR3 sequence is CASSLMVGEQFF. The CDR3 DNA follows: TGTGCCAGCAGCTTAATGGTGGGGGAGCAGTTCTTC.

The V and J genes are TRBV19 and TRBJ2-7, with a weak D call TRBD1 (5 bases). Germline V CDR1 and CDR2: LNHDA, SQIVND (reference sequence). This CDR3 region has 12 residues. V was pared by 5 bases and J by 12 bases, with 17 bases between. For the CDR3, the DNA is TGTGCCAGTAGTTCACCGGCAGGGAAGAGGTACTTC. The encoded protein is CASSSPAGKRYF. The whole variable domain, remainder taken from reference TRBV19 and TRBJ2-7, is DGGITQSPKYLFRKEGQNVTLSCEQNLNHDAMYWYRQDPGQGLRLIYYSQIVNDFQKGDIAEGYSVSREKKESFPLTVTSAQKNPTAFYLCASSSPAGKRYFGPGTRLTVT.

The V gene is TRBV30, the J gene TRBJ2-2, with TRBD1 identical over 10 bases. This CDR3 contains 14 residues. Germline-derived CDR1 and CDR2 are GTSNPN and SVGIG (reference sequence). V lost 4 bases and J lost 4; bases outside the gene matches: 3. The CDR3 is CAWTTGGVTGELFF. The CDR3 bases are TGTGCCTGGACGACAGGGGGCGTCACCGGGGAGCTGTTTTTT. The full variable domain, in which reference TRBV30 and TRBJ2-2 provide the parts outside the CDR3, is SQTIHQWPATLVQPVGSPLSLECTVEGTSNPNLYWYRQAAGRGLQLLFYSVGIGQISSEVPQNLSASRPQDRQFILSSKKLLLSDSGFYLCAWTTGGVTGELFFGEGSRLTVL.

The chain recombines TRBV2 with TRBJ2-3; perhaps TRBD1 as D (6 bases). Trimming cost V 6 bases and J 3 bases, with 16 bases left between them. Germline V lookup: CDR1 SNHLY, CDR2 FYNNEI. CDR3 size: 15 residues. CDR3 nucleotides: TGTGCCAGCAGGGGGACAACTCTCGGGACAGATACGCAGTATTTT. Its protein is CASRGTTLGTDTQYF.

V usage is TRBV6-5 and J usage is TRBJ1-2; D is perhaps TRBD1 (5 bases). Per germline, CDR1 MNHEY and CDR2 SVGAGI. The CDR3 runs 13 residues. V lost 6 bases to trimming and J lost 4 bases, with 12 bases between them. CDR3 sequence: CASSPRDGYGYTF. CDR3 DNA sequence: TGTGCCAGCAGCCCCCGGGACGGCTATGGCTACACCTTC.